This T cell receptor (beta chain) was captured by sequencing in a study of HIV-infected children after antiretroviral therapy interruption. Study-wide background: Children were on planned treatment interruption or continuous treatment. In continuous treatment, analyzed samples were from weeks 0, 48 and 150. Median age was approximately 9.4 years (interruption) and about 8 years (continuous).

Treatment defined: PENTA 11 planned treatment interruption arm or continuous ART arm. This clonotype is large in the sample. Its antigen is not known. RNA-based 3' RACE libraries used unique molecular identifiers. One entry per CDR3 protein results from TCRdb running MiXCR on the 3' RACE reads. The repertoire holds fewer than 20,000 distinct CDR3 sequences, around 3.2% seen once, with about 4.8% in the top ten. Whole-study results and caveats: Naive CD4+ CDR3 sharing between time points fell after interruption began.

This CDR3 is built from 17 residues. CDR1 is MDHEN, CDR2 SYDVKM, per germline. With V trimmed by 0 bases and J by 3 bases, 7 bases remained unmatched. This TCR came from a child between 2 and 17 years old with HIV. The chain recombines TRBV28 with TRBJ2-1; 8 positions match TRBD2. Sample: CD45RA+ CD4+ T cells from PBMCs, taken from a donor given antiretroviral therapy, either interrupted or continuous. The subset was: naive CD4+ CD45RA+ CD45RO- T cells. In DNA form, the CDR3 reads TGTGCCAGCAGTTTATGGATTAGCGGGGAGTTCTACAATGAGCAGTTCTTC. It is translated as CASSLWISGEFYNEQFF.